The source of this T cell receptor beta chain is a study of blood T cell repertoires in COVID-19. In the authors' methods: Amplification of reference gene primers was used by the study to estimate nucleated cell counts. Produced via immunoSEQ multiplex PCR; TCRdb's table is partial and in-frame only. V, J and clone size are taken as reported in that table, and D and trimming were inferred from the DNA itself. This sample has almost 70,000 clones, with more than 70% found just once. The CDR3 covers 12 residues. V was shortened by 4 bases and J by 8 bases, with 9 bases between the two germline ends. The sequence was obtained from a human donor in a cohort sampled during active COVID-19. Sequenced input: peripheral blood. The V call is TRBV12-3 or TRBV12-4, the J call TRBJ2-1, with D maybe TRBD2 (6 bases). The CDR3 DNA follows: TGTGCCAGCAGTTCTCTAGCGTATGAGCAGTTCTTC. This codes for CASSSLAYEQFF.